Listed below are T cell receptor beta chains from one sample, sequenced in a study of identical twins. TCRdb independently ran MiXCR on the 5' RACE reads; one entry per CDR3 protein. The sample lists 410,000 or so distinct CDR3 sequences, about a fifth occurring once. What was sequenced was naive T cells sorted from blood. These receptors all stem from a man aged 50 to 60 in good health. Each CDR3 is given with its conserved first and last residue. The D gene is left open where the match is weak. The size field is filled for only some rows; it gives once, few, many or a size class.

TRBV29-1	NA	15	TRBJ2-1	TRBD2	CSVEGTSGIINEQFF	TGCAGCGTTGAAGGAACTAGCGGGATTATTAATGAGCAGTTCTTC
TRBV7-6	NA	16	TRBJ2-1	TRBD2	CASSGLSGGSYNEQFF	TGTGCCAGCAGCGGGCTTAGCGGGGGGTCCTACAATGAGCAGTTCTTC
TRBV24-1	few	18	TRBJ2-3	NA	CATSDLNTRADDTDTQYF	TGTGCCACCAGTGATTTAAATACGAGAGCGGACGACACAGATACGCAGTATTTT
TRBV7-2	many	13	TRBJ2-5	NA	CASSLQRGETQYF	TGTGCCAGCAGCCTCCAACGAGGAGAGACCCAGTACTTC
TRBV7-9	few	14	TRBJ2-5	NA	CASSSPRIGETQYF	TGTGCCAGCAGCTCGCCCCGAATTGGGGAGACCCAGTACTTC
TRBV5-1	few	16	TRBJ2-2	NA	CASSFPDTANTGELFF	TGCGCCAGCAGCTTCCCGGACACCGCGAACACCGGGGAGCTGTTTTTT
TRBV5-1	few	17	TRBJ2-2	NA	CASSLMGLPLGTGELFF	TGCGCCAGCAGCTTGATGGGACTCCCATTGGGCACCGGGGAGCTGTTTTTT
TRBV5-1	many	13	TRBJ2-2	NA	CASSSGLPGELFF	TGCGCCAGCAGCTCCGGACTACCCGGGGAGCTGTTTTTT
TRBV29-1	many	13	TRBJ1-2	NA	CSVRALHGYGYTF	TGCAGCGTCCGGGCCCTACACGGCTATGGCTACACCTTC
TRBV3-1	NA	15	TRBJ1-2	TRBD1	CASSHYGQGVMSYTF	TGTGCCAGCAGCCACTACGGACAGGGGGTTATGAGCTACACCTTC
TRBV11-2	few	13	TRBJ1-1	NA	CASSLGGGSEALF	TGTGCCAGCAGCTTAGGGGGCGGGAGCGAAGCTCTCTTT
TRBV6-5	many	13	TRBJ1-6	NA	CASSYSRDSPLHF	TGTGCCAGCAGTTACTCCCGGGATTCCCCCCTCCACTTT
TRBV6-5	many	18	TRBJ2-1	TRBD2	CASSSYPKREGPYNEQFF	TGTGCCAGCAGTTCTTACCCGAAGCGGGAGGGCCCCTACAATGAGCAGTTCTTC
TRBV6-5	many	15	TRBJ1-1	NA	CASSYLGGGNTEAFF	TGTGCCAGCAGTTACCTCGGGGGGGGGAACACTGAAGCTTTCTTT
TRBV19	many	14	TRBJ1-2	NA	CASSVGSTNYGYTF	TGTGCCAGTAGTGTGGGGAGCACTAACTATGGCTACACCTTC
TRBV6-5	many	14	TRBJ2-3	TRBD1	CASSFTGGTDTQYF	TGTGCCAGCAGTTTTACAGGGGGGACAGATACGCAGTATTTT
TRBV4-3	few	17	TRBJ2-1	TRBD2	CASSQVPSGSSYNEQFF	TGCGCCAGCAGCCAAGTCCCTAGCGGGAGCTCCTACAATGAGCAGTTCTTC
TRBV9	few	14	TRBJ2-1	NA	CASSVESRPHEQFF	TGTGCCAGCAGCGTAGAGTCTCGGCCACATGAGCAGTTCTTC
TRBV5-1	NA	18	TRBJ2-2	NA	CASSLRQGIESSAGELFF	TGCGCCAGCAGCTTGCGTCAGGGGATCGAATCTTCCGCCGGGGAGCTGTTTTTT
TRBV20-1	NA	16	TRBJ1-3	NA	CSAKGPRDFSGNTIYF	TGCAGTGCTAAGGGCCCGCGGGACTTCTCTGGAAACACCATATATTTT
TRBV4-3	NA	14	TRBJ2-7	TRBD2	CASSQRTSGYEQYF	TGCGCCAGCAGCCAGAGGACTAGCGGCTACGAGCAGTACTTC
TRBV10-3	NA	14	TRBJ2-7	TRBD1	CAISGRQGLYEQYF	TGTGCCATCAGTGGTCGACAGGGTCTGTACGAGCAGTACTTC
TRBV5-1	few	15	TRBJ2-3	NA	CASSLAVLGTDTQYF	TGCGCCAGCAGCTTGGCCGTATTGGGCACAGATACGCAGTATTTT
TRBV6-5	NA	15	TRBJ2-1	TRBD2	CASSYFASGYNEQFF	TGTGCCAGCAGTTATTTTGCTAGCGGTTACAATGAGCAGTTCTTC
TRBV6-2/TRBV6-3	NA	14	TRBJ2-1	TRBD1	CASRDGQGYNEQFF	TGTGCCAGCAGAGACGGACAGGGCTACAATGAGCAGTTCTTC
TRBV27	once	13	TRBJ2-7	NA	CASSLSRLGEQYF	TGTGCCAGCAGTTTATCTAGGTTAGGCGAGCAGTACTTC
TRBV5-1	NA	15	TRBJ1-2	TRBD1	CASSWGDRANYGYTF	TGCGCCAGCAGCTGGGGGGACAGAGCTAACTATGGCTACACCTTC
TRBV9	NA	14	TRBJ2-5	TRBD2	CASSVGLAEETQYF	TGTGCCAGCAGCGTGGGACTAGCGGAAGAGACCCAGTACTTC
TRBV4-2	NA	16	TRBJ1-4	NA	CASSQGLAGPQRKLFF	TGTGCCAGCAGCCAGGGCCTAGCCGGGCCCCAAAGGAAACTGTTTTTT
TRBV10-3	many	13	TRBJ2-7	NA	CAIGGGANYEQYF	TGTGCCATCGGGGGGGGGGCAAACTACGAGCAGTACTTC
TRBV4-1	few	13	TRBJ2-7	NA	CASSQASWSEQYF	TGCGCCAGCAGCCAAGCTAGCTGGTCCGAGCAGTACTTC
TRBV7-2	few	16	TRBJ1-1	NA	CASSLLYLKTNTEAFF	TGTGCCAGCAGCTTATTGTACTTAAAGACAAACACTGAAGCTTTCTTT
TRBV20-1	many	15	TRBJ2-3	TRBD2	CSARGLAGGPDTQYF	TGCAGTGCTAGAGGACTAGCGGGGGGCCCAGATACGCAGTATTTT
TRBV6-2/TRBV6-3	few	15	TRBJ2-7	TRBD1	CASSYRNRGIDEQYF	TGTGCCAGCAGTTACCGGAACAGGGGAATTGACGAGCAGTACTTC
TRBV15	NA	17	TRBJ1-1	NA	CATSRGRDLTGYTEAFF	TGTGCCACCAGCAGGGGCCGGGACCTCACGGGATACACTGAAGCTTTCTTT
TRBV4-3	many	13	TRBJ1-6	NA	CASSPTVVSPLHF	TGCGCCAGCAGCCCGACAGTCGTTTCACCCCTCCACTTT
TRBV12-3/TRBV12-4	many	13	TRBJ1-1	TRBD1	CASSSLGQGKAFF	TGTGCCAGCAGCTCCTTAGGACAGGGGAAGGCTTTCTTT
TRBV29-1	NA	12	TRBJ1-1	NA	CSTTLMNTEAFF	TGCAGCACGACACTTATGAACACTGAAGCTTTCTTT
TRBV5-1	many	14	TRBJ2-5	NA	CASSPGTQQETQYF	TGCGCCAGCAGTCCTGGTACTCAACAAGAGACCCAGTACTTC
TRBV15	many	16	TRBJ2-1	NA	CATSRDLGSPYNEQFF	TGTGCCACCAGCAGAGATCTGGGCTCGCCCTACAATGAGCAGTTCTTC
TRBV27	NA	17	TRBJ2-3	NA	CASSLSIGRMGTDTQYF	TGTGCCAGCAGTTTATCGATAGGCAGGATGGGCACAGATACGCAGTATTTT
TRBV20-1	few	14	TRBJ1-1	NA	CSALRGPENTEAFF	TGCAGTGCTCTCCGGGGGCCCGAGAACACTGAAGCTTTCTTT
TRBV20-1	few	14	TRBJ2-3	NA	CSAPARGSTDTQYF	TGCAGTGCCCCCGCTCGGGGGAGCACAGATACGCAGTATTTT